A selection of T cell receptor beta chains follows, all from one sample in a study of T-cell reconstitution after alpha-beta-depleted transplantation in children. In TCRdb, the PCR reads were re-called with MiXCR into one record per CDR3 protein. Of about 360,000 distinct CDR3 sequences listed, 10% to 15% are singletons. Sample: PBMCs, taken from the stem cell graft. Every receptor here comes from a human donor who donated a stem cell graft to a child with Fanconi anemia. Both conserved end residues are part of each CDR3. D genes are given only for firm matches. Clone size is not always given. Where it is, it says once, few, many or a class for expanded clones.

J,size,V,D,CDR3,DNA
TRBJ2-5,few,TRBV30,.,CAWSLGSGGETQYF,TGTGCCTGGAGTTTAGGGTCCGGGGGAGAGACCCAGTACTTC
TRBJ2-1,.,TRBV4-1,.,CASSQEMAATQNEQFF,TGCGCCAGCAGCCAAGAGATGGCTGCAACACAAAATGAGCAGTTCTTC
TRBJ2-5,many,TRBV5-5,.,CASSLASGETQYF,TGTGCCAGCAGCTTGGCCTCGGGGGAGACCCAGTACTTC
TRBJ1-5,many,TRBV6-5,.,CASTNRASNQPQHF,TGTGCCAGCACGAATCGAGCGTCCAATCAGCCCCAGCATTTT
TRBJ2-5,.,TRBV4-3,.,CASSQDLADEETQYF,TGCGCCAGCAGCCAAGATTTGGCAGACGAAGAGACCCAGTACTTC
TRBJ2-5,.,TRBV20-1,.,CSAPGQQETQYF,TGCAGTGCCCCGGGGCAACAAGAGACCCAGTACTTC
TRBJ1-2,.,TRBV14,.,CASSQEWGQGYYGYTF,TGTGCCAGCAGCCAAGAATGGGGTCAGGGCTACTATGGCTACACCTTC
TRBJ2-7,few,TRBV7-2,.,CASSRDRYEQYF,TGTGCCAGCAGCCGGGACCGTTACGAGCAGTACTTC
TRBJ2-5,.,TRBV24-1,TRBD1,CATSEAGTGGTQETQYF,TGTGCCACCAGTGAGGCCGGGACAGGGGGAACACAAGAGACCCAGTACTTC
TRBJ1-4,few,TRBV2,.,CASSVSRDEKLFF,TGTGCCAGCAGTGTGAGCAGGGATGAAAAACTGTTTTTT